This T cell receptor (beta chain) was captured by sequencing in a study of blood T cells in healthy people across ages. The authors ran a second PCR of about 7 to 11 cycles using a sample-barcoded 5' primer and a J-beta primer mix. Every sample returned 3 million or more CDR3-containing paired-end reads. MiXCR was run by TCRdb on the 5' RACE reads, yielding one entry per CDR3 protein. The sample gives 1.5 million to 2 million distinct CDR3 sequences, around half of which show up once; roughly 2% is in the top ten. The CDR3 totals 13 residues. V shed 1 base and J 8 bases; nucleotides not matched to a gene: 2. Germline loops: CDR1 KGHDR, CDR2 SFDVKD.

Material for sequencing was blood. The chain links TRBV24-1 to TRBJ2-3, with 7 bases identical to TRBD1. The TCR sequence derives from a woman in her forties in good health. CDR3 DNA: TGTGCCACCAGTGATTTTCGACAGGGTACGCAGTATTTT. Translated, it gives CATSDFRQGTQYF.